This T cell receptor beta chain was sequenced for a study of T cell changes during pregnancy in multiple sclerosis. Germline CDR1 and CDR2: LGHNA and YSLEER. J lost 8 bases, V lost 0 bases, and 4 bases had no gene match. The CDR3 covers 16 residues. Sequencing was performed with immunoSEQ multiplex PCR; in TCRdb, only in-frame clones are kept and a portion is missing. The sample lists about 68,000 clones, 92% seen once, with 1.3% to 1.5% in the top ten. This clone was counted once. The sequence derives from a female donor in good health, enrolled as a control in a pregnancy study. This specimen consisted of peripheral blood, obtained in the second trimester of pregnancy. The V and J genes are TRBV4-3 and TRBJ1-4; 12 bases line up with TRBD1. The CDR3 nucleotides are TGCGCCAGCAGCCAAGAAAGCGGGACAGGGGGCGAAAAACTGTTTTTT. Protein sequence: CASSQESGTGGEKLFF.